Listed below are T cell receptor beta chains from one sample, sequenced in a study of identical twins. TCRdb fed the 5' RACE reads into MiXCR, producing one record per CDR3 protein. The sample records 350,000 to 500,000 distinct CDR3 sequences, 18% being singletons. The sequencing input was naive T cells sorted from blood. The receptors shown here come from a man in his fifties or sixties in good health. Each CDR3 is given with its conserved first and last residue. A D gene is named only where the DNA matches it firmly. Size values are once, few and many counts, or a class for expanded clones, and some rows have none.

J: TRBJ2-2
D: NA
size: NA
V: TRBV5-1
DNA: TGCGCCAGCAGCTTGGGGGACGTAAACACCGGGGAGCTGTTTTTT
CDR3: CASSLGDVNTGELFF

J: TRBJ2-1
D: NA
size: NA
V: TRBV4-2
DNA: TGTGCCAGCAGCCAAGATGGAACAGACAATGAGCAGTTCTTC
CDR3: CASSQDGTDNEQFF

J: TRBJ2-2
D: TRBD2
size: many
V: TRBV27
DNA: TGTGCCAGCAGTTTTTTTAGCGGGTTTACCGGGGAGCTGTTTTTT
CDR3: CASSFFSGFTGELFF

J: TRBJ1-6
D: NA
size: many
V: TRBV10-3
DNA: TGTGCCATCAGTGGTGAGGGGATAGTTTCACCCCTCCACTTT
CDR3: CAISGEGIVSPLHF

J: TRBJ2-5
D: TRBD1
size: many
V: TRBV6-1
DNA: TGTGCCAGCAGAAGACAGGGGTTGGGGGAGACCCAGTACTTC
CDR3: CASRRQGLGETQYF

J: TRBJ1-2
D: TRBD1
size: few
V: TRBV12-3/TRBV12-4
DNA: TGTGCCAGCAGTCCTGGGACAGTCATCTATGGCTACACCTTC
CDR3: CASSPGTVIYGYTF

J: TRBJ1-6
D: NA
size: NA
V: TRBV14
DNA: TGTGCCAGCAGCCAAGGCCCAGGGCAATCACCCCTCCACTTT
CDR3: CASSQGPGQSPLHF

J: TRBJ2-1
D: NA
size: few
V: TRBV4-1
DNA: TGCGCCAGCAGCCAGGAGAGAATGGCCTACAATGAGCAGTTCTTC
CDR3: CASSQERMAYNEQFF

J: TRBJ2-3
D: NA
size: many
V: TRBV7-9
DNA: TGTGCCAGCAGCTCTGGTGAGGATACGCAGTATTTT
CDR3: CASSSGEDTQYF

J: TRBJ2-3
D: NA
size: NA
V: TRBV11-2
DNA: TGTGCCAGCAGGGAGGGACAGCGAAACACAGATACGCAGTATTTT
CDR3: CASREGQRNTDTQYF

J: TRBJ2-5
D: TRBD1
size: few
V: TRBV7-6
DNA: TGTGCCAGCAGGATGGACAGGGGGATATTGGAGACCCAGTACTTC
CDR3: CASRMDRGILETQYF

J: TRBJ2-3
D: NA
size: NA
V: TRBV9
DNA: TGTGCCAGCAGCGATGAAGGGGGCACAGATACGCAGTATTTT
CDR3: CASSDEGGTDTQYF

J: TRBJ2-3
D: TRBD1
size: many
V: TRBV5-1
DNA: TGCGCCAGCAGCCCGGGACAGGTATCTTCAGATACGCAGTATTTT
CDR3: CASSPGQVSSDTQYF

J: TRBJ1-2
D: NA
size: NA
V: TRBV12-3/TRBV12-4
DNA: TGTGCCAGCAGTTTAACCCGGACAGCGATTGAAGGCTACACCTTC
CDR3: CASSLTRTAIEGYTF

J: TRBJ2-1
D: TRBD1
size: NA
V: TRBV5-5
DNA: TGTGCCAGCAGCTTGGGGCCGCAGGGGGCTCCATACAATGAGCAGTTCTTC
CDR3: CASSLGPQGAPYNEQFF

J: TRBJ2-7
D: TRBD2
size: NA
V: TRBV5-6
DNA: TGTGCCAGCAGCTTTACCGGGACTAGCTTGGCCGAGCAGTACTTC
CDR3: CASSFTGTSLAEQYF

J: TRBJ2-1
D: TRBD2
size: many
V: TRBV6-2/TRBV6-3
DNA: TGTGCCAGCAGTTACTCCCTAGCGGGGTTCTCCTACAATGAGCAGTTCTTC
CDR3: CASSYSLAGFSYNEQFF

J: TRBJ2-1
D: TRBD2
size: many
V: TRBV5-1
DNA: TGCGCCAGCAGCCCCCTACTAGCGGGAGGTAGGAATGAGCAGTTCTTC
CDR3: CASSPLLAGGRNEQFF

J: TRBJ2-1
D: NA
size: NA
V: TRBV20-1
DNA: TGCAGTGCCCCAAGGGGGTTCGAGCAGTTCTTC
CDR3: CSAPRGFEQFF

J: TRBJ2-7
D: TRBD1
size: NA
V: TRBV10-3
DNA: TGTGCCATCACGCCGACAGGGTCCTACGAGCAGTACTTC
CDR3: CAITPTGSYEQYF

J: TRBJ2-1
D: TRBD1
size: few
V: TRBV10-3
DNA: TGTGCCATCAGTGAGGCCCCGGACGGACAGGGGGAGTTCTTC
CDR3: CAISEAPDGQGEFF

J: TRBJ2-7
D: TRBD1
size: few
V: TRBV4-3
DNA: TGCGCCAGCAGTCCCGGGACAGGGGGCGGATACGAGCAGTACTTC
CDR3: CASSPGTGGGYEQYF